The rows below give T cell receptor beta chains drawn from one sample of a study of blood T cell repertoires in COVID-19. Clones were sequenced by immunoSEQ multiplex PCR, and TCRdb holds only the in-frame ones, with some missing. The sample has around 72,000 clones; less than 90% are singletons. The sample comprised peripheral blood. The receptors shown here come from an elderly woman with acute or convalescent COVID-19. CDR3s include the opening cysteine and the closing phenylalanine or tryptophan. The order of the fields is V gene, clone size, D gene, J gene, CDR3 DNA, CDR3 protein. The D gene is left open where the match is weak. Clone size is shown for a subset of rows, as once, few, many or a class of expanded clone.

TRBV19	-	-	TRBJ1-2	TGTGCCAGTAGTACCAAGGGGTCAGGAGTTAACTATGGCTACACCTTC	CASSTKGSGVNYGYTF
TRBV7-8	-	-	TRBJ2-5	TGTGCCAGCAGCTTAGACGAAGGACATATCCAAGAGACCCAGTACTTC	CASSLDEGHIQETQYF
TRBV6-5	-	-	TRBJ2-7	TGTGCCAGCAGTCCCGAGGGTGGTCGCTACGAGCAGTACTTC	CASSPEGGRYEQYF
TRBV30	-	TRBD1	TRBJ2-7	TGTGCCTGGAGCCCCCTTGACAGGGATGGTGGCGAGCAGTACTTC	CAWSPLDRDGGEQYF
TRBV24-1	-	-	TRBJ2-2	TGTGCCACCAGTAGGGGGTTGGGAAACACCGGGGAGCTGTTTTTT	CATSRGLGNTGELFF
TRBV3-1/TRBV3-2	-	-	TRBJ1-3	TGTGCCAGCAGGGAACAGGGCGTCTCTGGAAACACCATATATTTT	CASREQGVSGNTIYF
TRBV3-1/TRBV3-2	-	-	TRBJ1-1	TGTGCCAGCAGCCAAATGGGGCAGGCGAACACTGAAGCTTTCTTT	CASSQMGQANTEAFF
TRBV3-1/TRBV3-2	-	-	TRBJ2-7	TGTGCCAGCAGCCTGGGGGGGGGAGGGGGAGCGTGGGAGCAGTACTTC	CASSLGGGGGAWEQYF
TRBV10-2	-	TRBD1	TRBJ1-2	TGCGCCTGCTGCTTCGACAGGGGGGATGGCTACACCTTC	CACCFDRGDGYTF
TRBV6-5	-	TRBD1	TRBJ1-4	TGTGCCAGCAGCCCCATGACAGGGGGAAATGAAAAACTGTTTTTT	CASSPMTGGNEKLFF
TRBV27	-	TRBD2	TRBJ2-2	TGTGCCAGCAGTTTATTGGGACGGGGGGACACCGGGGAGCTGTTTTTT	CASSLLGRGDTGELFF
TRBV12-5	-	TRBD1	TRBJ1-1	TGTGCTAGTGGTTTGCCCCTCCAGACAGGGGGTGAGGTGAGTACTGAAGCTTTCTTT	CASGLPLQTGGEVSTEAFF
TRBV6-6	-	-	TRBJ1-5	TGTGCCAGCAGTTACTCGCAGGGAAGCCCCCAGCATTTT	CASSYSQGSPQHF
TRBV20-1	-	-	TRBJ1-1	TGCAGTGCTAGTGGCACTCACACTGAAGCTTTCTTT	CSASGTHTEAFF
TRBV5-8	-	-	TRBJ2-1	TGTGCCAGCAGCCCGGGATGGCGGGCGTACAATGAGCAGTTCTTC	CASSPGWRAYNEQFF
TRBV2	few	-	TRBJ2-1	TGTGCCAGCATTGTCTTTAGTGAGCAGTTCTTC	CASIVFSEQFF
TRBV11-3	-	TRBD2	TRBJ2-3	TGTGCCAGCAGCTACTTAGCGGGGTCTAGCACAGATACGCAGTATTTT	CASSYLAGSSTDTQYF
TRBV10-3	once	-	TRBJ1-2	TGTGCCATCAGTGAGTCTAACAGGAAGAGTGGCTACACCTTC	CAISESNRKSGYTF
TRBV7-9	few	TRBD1	TRBJ1-5	TGTGCCAGCAGCTTGGAACAGGGGGCAGGTAGCAATCAGCCCCAGCATTTT	CASSLEQGAGSNQPQHF
TRBV3-1/TRBV3-2	-	TRBD2	TRBJ2-1	TGTGCCAGCAGCCCCCGCCGGGACTACTCCTACAATGAGCAGTTCTTC	CASSPRRDYSYNEQFF
TRBV7-6	-	-	TRBJ1-1	TGTGCCAGCAGCTTAAAGATTGGGGCATCCAGGGCTTTCTTT	CASSLKIGASRAFF
TRBV18	-	-	TRBJ1-4	TGTGCCAGCTCACCACTTAGCCCGACGGTCATTAAGGATGAAAAACTGTTTTTT	CASSPLSPTVIKDEKLFF
TRBV19	-	TRBD1	TRBJ1-1	TGTGCCACGAGAGGGACAGGGGGTTCGTCCACTGAAGCTTTCTTT	CATRGTGGSSTEAFF
TRBV6-4	-	-	TRBJ1-1	TGTGCCAGCAGTGATGGGGGGATGACTGAAGCTTTCTTT	CASSDGGMTEAFF
TRBV18	-	-	TRBJ1-1	TGTGCCAGCTCACCGGGCCAGGGGAACACTGAAGCTTTCTTT	CASSPGQGNTEAFF
TRBV27	once	-	TRBJ1-6	TGTGCCAGCAGTTTTTTGCGGTCAGCCCTCCACTTT	CASSFLRSALHF